This T cell receptor (beta chain) was profiled in a study of Tregs in tolerant kidney transplant recipients. Germline V lookup: CDR1 MNHNS, CDR2 SASEGT. This CDR3 spans 13 amino acids. V gave up 4 bases and J gave up 1 base, with 7 bases separating them. Unstimulated regulatory T cells (CD4+CD25+CD127-), CD4+CD25- non-regulatory cells, CD4 and CD8 cells were FACS-sorted from thawed PBMCs. This clone was counted a single time. Profiled with immunoSEQ multiplex PCR; TCRdb holds only in-frame clones, not every one. Of about 120,000 clones in the sample, 92% are singletons; the top ten hold nearly 0.6%. The receptor was isolated from a human donor in good health. J is TRBJ2-5 and V is TRBV6-1; D might be TRBD2 (5 bases). Sequencing was performed on CD4+ T cells from blood. CDR3 residues: CASSALAQETQYF. The CDR3 DNA is TGTGCCAGCAGTGCCCTAGCCCAAGAGACCCAGTACTTC.